The clone carrying this TCR beta chain was detected ten times or more. Unique molecular identifiers were incorporated when the TCRbeta library was constructed. TCRdb processed the PCR reads anew with MiXCR; each CDR3 protein has one entry. The sample shows 250,000 or so distinct CDR3 sequences, roughly 8.2% of them seen only once. This sample is part of a study of T-cell reconstitution after alpha-beta-depleted transplantation in children. V was pared by 3 bases and J by 0 bases, with 14 bases between. The CDR3 has 17 amino acids. Per germline, CDR1 SEHNR and CDR2 FQNEAQ (reference sequence). This TCR came from a male patient under 18 who had a stem cell transplant for acute lymphoblastic leukemia, so the T cells may come from the graft donor. The chain uses TRBV7-9 and TRBJ2-2; D possibly corresponds to TRBD1 (5 bases). The source material was PBMCs, mostly from graft donor cells, sampled 180 days after TCRalphabeta/CD19-depleted stem cell transplant. The CDR3 loop is CASSLMLQATNTGELFF. In nucleotides, the CDR3 is TGTGCCAGCAGCTTGATGTTACAGGCGACGAACACCGGGGAGCTGTTTTTT.